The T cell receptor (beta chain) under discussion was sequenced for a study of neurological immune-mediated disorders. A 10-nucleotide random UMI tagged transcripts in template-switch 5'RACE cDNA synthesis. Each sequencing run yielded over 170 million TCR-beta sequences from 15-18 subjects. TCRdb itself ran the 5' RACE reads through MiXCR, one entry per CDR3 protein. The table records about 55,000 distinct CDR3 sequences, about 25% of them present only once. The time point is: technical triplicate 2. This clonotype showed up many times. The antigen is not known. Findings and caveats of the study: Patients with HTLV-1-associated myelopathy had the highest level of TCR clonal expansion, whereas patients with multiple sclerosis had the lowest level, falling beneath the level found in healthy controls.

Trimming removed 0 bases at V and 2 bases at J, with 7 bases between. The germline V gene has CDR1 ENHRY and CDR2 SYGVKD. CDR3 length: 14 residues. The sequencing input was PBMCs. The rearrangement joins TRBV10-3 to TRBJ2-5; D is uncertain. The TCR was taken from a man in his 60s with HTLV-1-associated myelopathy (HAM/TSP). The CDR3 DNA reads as TGTGCCATCAGTGAGTCGAAGATACAAGAGACCCAGTACTTC. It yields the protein CAISESKIQETQYF.